Shown below are 27 T cell receptor beta chains from a single sample sequenced in a study of long-term antiretroviral therapy in people with HIV. The libraries were made with immunoSEQ v3.0 at survey level. The method was immunoSEQ multiplex PCR; TCRdb's version includes in-frame clones alone and lacks a portion of them. This sample has about 25,000 clones, with around four fifths found just once. The sequenced sample was unsorted PBMCs, obtained 3 years after starting antiretroviral therapy. All receptors derive from a man aged 18 to 30 with HIV.

This chain connects TRBV5-4 to TRBJ2-3; D possibly uses TRBD1 or TRBD2 (6 bases each). V was shortened by 2 bases and J by 0 bases, with 16 bases between the two germline ends. CDR1 SGHNT and CDR2 YYREEE come from the germline V gene (reference sequence). The CDR3 totals 17 residues. The CDR3: CASSLGGGTVSTDTQYF. The CDR3 DNA reads TGTGCCAGCAGCTTAGGAGGGGGTACAGTAAGCACAGATACGCAGTATTTT.

This chain uses TRBV6-5 with TRBJ2-7, with D maybe TRBD2 (6 bases). This CDR3 spans 14 amino acids. Trimming removed 0 bases from V and 6 bases from J, with 12 bases in between. Germline loops: CDR1 MNHEY, CDR2 SVGAGI. DNA for the CDR3: TGTGCCAGCAGTTACTCGATAGGAGGGGTCGAGCAGTACTTC. Translation: CASSYSIGGVEQYF.

In this sample, this clone turned up a few times. This sequence joins TRBV7-9 and TRBJ2-7; D uncertain. Germline-derived CDR1 and CDR2 are SEHNR and FQNEAQ (reference sequence). Trimming pared 5 bases from V and 2 bases from J, leaving 7 bases between. CDR3 length equals 12 residues. The CDR3 reads CASSLNPYEQYF. For the CDR3, the DNA is TGTGCCAGCAGCCTAAATCCCTACGAGCAGTACTTC.

The chain links TRBV7-9 to TRBJ1-5; no firm D call. The V and J ends lost 1 base and 7 bases respectively, with 5 bases between them. CDR3 length: 12 residues. Germline values: CDR1 SEHNR, CDR2 FQNEAQ (reference sequence). Here the CDR3 reads CASSLGGQPQHF. The DNA for the CDR3 is TGTGCCAGCAGCTTAGGAGGACAGCCCCAGCATTTT.

This chain connects TRBV7-9 to TRBJ1-2; D unclear. CDR3 length: 12 residues. The germline CDR1 and CDR2 sequences are SEHNR and FQNEAQ (reference sequence). Trimming took 1 base from V and 7 from J, leaving 7 bases between them. The CDR3 bases are TGTGCCAGCAGCTTAGTGTATGGTGGCTACACCTTC. Translation gives CASSLVYGGYTF.

The V and J genes are TRBV30 and TRBJ2-7, with a tentative D call TRBD1 (6 bases). This CDR3 contains 13 residues. CDR1 and CDR2 (germline): GTSNPN, SVGIG (reference sequence). V lost 0 bases to trimming and J lost 3 bases, with 9 bases between them. CDR3 sequence: CAWSVTGYYEQYF. The CDR3 DNA reads TGTGCCTGGAGTGTTACAGGGTACTACGAGCAGTACTTC.

This clone was recorded a few times. The chain employs TRBV27 and TRBJ1-6, with TRBD1 matching 7 bases. V gave up 0 bases and J gave up 7 bases; unmatched junction bases: 12. This CDR3 is 18 amino acids long. Germline CDR1 MNHEY, CDR2 SMNVEV (reference sequence). CDR3 sequence reads: CASSLSPRQGSWNSPLHF. CDR3 in DNA: TGTGCCAGCAGTTTATCCCCAAGACAGGGAAGTTGGAATTCACCCCTCCACTTT.

The chain uses TRBV5-1 and TRBJ2-7; D is possibly TRBD1 (5 bases). Germline V gene data show CDR1 as SGHRS and CDR2 as YFSETQ. This CDR3 is built from 12 residues. V was cut by 2 bases and J by 6 bases, with 9 bases left in between. This chain's CDR3 is CASSLGVGEQYF. The CDR3 bases are TGCGCCAGCAGCTTAGGGGTCGGCGAGCAGTACTTC.

The chain has TRBV30 and TRBJ1-2; D possibly corresponds to TRBD1 (5 bases). The CDR3 contains 14 residues. CDR1 is GTSNPN, CDR2 SVGIG, per germline (reference sequence). Trimming removed 4 bases from V and 4 bases from J, with 16 bases in between. CDR3 coding DNA: TGTGCCTGGACAGTGGACCTAAGGGGCTATGGCTACACCTTC. Translation gives CAWTVDLRGYGYTF.

The chain uses TRBV6-5 and TRBJ2-3; D gene ambiguous. Per germline, CDR1 MNHEY and CDR2 SVGAGI. Trimming took 2 bases from V and 1 from J, leaving 10 bases between them. CDR3 length: 15 amino acids. The CDR3 here is CASSYTEAGTDTQYF. The CDR3 nucleotides are TGTGCCAGCAGTTACACTGAGGCTGGCACAGATACGCAGTATTTT.

This clone was seen a few times. V and J are TRBV19 and TRBJ1-5, with a weak D call TRBD1 (5 bases). This CDR3 has 16 amino acids. With 4 bases removed from V and 0 bases from J, the gap between germline ends came to 13 bases. Germline-derived CDR1 and CDR2 are LNHDA and SQIVND (reference sequence). This chain's CDR3 is CASSTAGAYSNQPQHF. CDR3 DNA: TGTGCCAGTAGTACGGCTGGGGCATATAGCAATCAGCCCCAGCATTTT.

The chain joins TRBV2 to TRBJ2-4, with D perhaps TRBD1 (6 bases). Germline V CDR1 and CDR2: SNHLY, FYNNEI. V lost 4 bases and J 0 bases, leaving 13 bases between the germline ends. The CDR3 runs to 16 residues. For the CDR3, the DNA is TGTGCCAGCAGTGTTATACAGGGCTTAGCCAAAAACATTCAGTACTTC. Translating gives CASSVIQGLAKNIQYF.

In DNA form, the CDR3 reads TGTGCCAGCAGTTACGGAATAGCGGAACCTCAAGAGACCCAGTACTTC. Translation gives CASSYGIAEPQETQYF. This rearrangement joins TRBV6-5 to TRBJ2-5; tentative D call: TRBD2 (6 bases). Germline loops: CDR1 MNHEY, CDR2 SVGAGI. The V and J ends lost 2 bases and 2 bases respectively, with 15 bases between them. This CDR3 contains 16 residues.

CDR3 region: CASSEVWAREQYV. The CDR3 DNA is TGTGCCAGCAGTGAAGTATGGGCACGGGAGCAGTACGTC. The chain recombines TRBV6-1 with TRBJ2-7; D remains unclear. The ends were cut back, 1 base at V and 7 bases at J, with 11 bases in the middle. CDR3 length equals 13 residues. Germline CDR1 is MNHNS and CDR2 is SASEGT.

The rearrangement uses TRBV9 and TRBJ1-5, with D unresolved. The V end was cut by 0 bases, the J end by 7 bases, with 11 bases between. The CDR3 is 14 residues long. Germline-derived CDR1 and CDR2 are SGDLS and YYNGEE. CDR3: CASSVAGIGQPQHF. The CDR3 DNA sequence: TGTGCCAGCAGCGTAGCTGGGATAGGGCAGCCCCAGCATTTT.

The V and J genes are TRBV6-5 and TRBJ1-4, with a possible D match to TRBD1 (5 bases). Trimming shortened V by 4 bases and J by 4 bases, and 16 bases separated the two germline ends. CDR3 size: 16 residues. Germline loops: CDR1 MNHEY, CDR2 SVGAGI. CDR3 loop: CASSSRRDGLNEKLFF. The CDR3 DNA is TGTGCCAGCAGTTCCCGCCGGGACGGCCTTAATGAAAAACTGTTTTTT.

The genes are TRBV28 and TRBJ2-3, with 11 bases identical to TRBD1. Germline V gene sequence: CDR1 MDHEN, CDR2 SYDVKM. The CDR3 totals 15 residues. After removal of 2 bases from V and 4 bases from J, the junction contained 2 bases not matched to a gene. CDR3 protein: CASSLEGQGADTQYF. The DNA for the CDR3 is TGTGCCAGCAGTTTAGAGGGACAGGGGGCAGATACGCAGTATTTT.

The chain combines TRBV5-1 with TRBJ2-1; 9 bases match TRBD2. The CDR3 extends over 15 amino acids. Germline CDR1 is SGHRS and CDR2 is YFSETQ. The V segment lost 4 bases and the J segment 3 bases; nucleotides outside the gene matches: 5. The CDR3 loop is CASSRGGGLYNEQFF. CDR3 bases: TGCGCCAGCAGCCGCGGGGGGGGCCTCTACAATGAGCAGTTCTTC.

The rearrangement links TRBV11-2 to TRBJ1-6; D unresolved. Per germline, CDR1 SGHAT and CDR2 FQNNGV. The CDR3 consists of 11 residues. V was clipped by 5 bases and J by 14 bases, with 10 bases between them. The CDR3 coding sequence is TGTGCCAGCAGCCCAACGGAGGCCCTCCACTTT. Amino acids: CASSPTEALHF.

The V and J genes are TRBV14 and TRBJ2-1; TRBD1 matches 7 bases. The CDR3 consists of 16 residues. Germline V gives CDR1 SGHDN, CDR2 FVKESK. Trimming at V came to 4 bases and at J to 2 bases, leaving 8 bases not matched to a gene. The DNA of the CDR3 is TGTGCCAGCAGCCTAACGACAGGGTTAGCCTACAATGAGCAGTTCTTC. Translated: CASSLTTGLAYNEQFF.

The table lists this clone with a few counts. The chain couples TRBV7-9 to TRBJ2-7; D is unresolved. Germline assignment: CDR1 SEHNR and CDR2 FQNEAQ (reference sequence). Trimming left V 4 bases short and J 3 bases short, with 7 bases between. The CDR3 is made up of 12 amino acids. This chain's CDR3 is CASSSTFYEQYF. DNA for the CDR3: TGTGCCAGCAGCTCCACCTTCTACGAGCAGTACTTC.

This chain joins TRBV5-6 and TRBJ2-5; D may be TRBD1 (6 bases). V shed 3 bases and J shed 4 bases, with 10 bases lying between them. The CDR3 sequence is 13 residues long. Germline CDR1 and CDR2: SGHDT and YYEEEE. CDR3 sequence (DNA): TGTGCCAGCAGCTCTGGGACATCAGAGACCCAGTACTTC. Amino acids: CASSSGTSETQYF.

The rearrangement uses TRBV6-6 and TRBJ1-1; 9 nucleotides align to TRBD1. The CDR3 is 15 amino acids. The germline V gene has CDR1 MNHNY and CDR2 SVGAGI (reference sequence). Unmatched junction bases numbered 5, after V lost 5 bases and J lost 1 base. CDR3: CASSTGQGWNTEAFF. The DNA for the CDR3 is TGTGCCAGCAGTACGGGACAGGGCTGGAACACTGAAGCTTTCTTT.

The chain joins TRBV5-4 to TRBJ1-3, with D possibly being TRBD1 (5 bases). CDR3 length: 18 amino acids. Trimming pared 3 bases from V and 3 bases from J, leaving 22 bases between. From germline, CDR1 is SGHNT and CDR2 YYREEE (reference sequence). The CDR3 sequence is CASSYSPAGFRGGNTIYF. The CDR3 DNA sequence: TGTGCCAGCAGCTACTCACCAGCAGGGTTTCGGGGTGGAAACACCATATATTTT.

V is TRBV4-2 and J is TRBJ2-5; D unresolved. This CDR3 has 13 residues. Germline V gives CDR1 LGHNA, CDR2 YNFKEQ. V shed 1 base and J shed 0 bases, with 3 bases lying between them. The CDR3 DNA follows: TGTGCCAGCAGCCAAGGGGACCAAGAGACCCAGTACTTC. Protein: CASSQGDQETQYF.

This chain connects TRBV6-5 to TRBJ2-4, with a weak D call TRBD1 (5 bases). Between the trimmed V and J ends, which lost 0 bases and 11 bases, there was a span of 11 bases. The CDR3 totals 13 residues. Germline CDR1 is MNHEY and CDR2 is SVGAGI. CDR3 sequence (DNA): TGTGCCAGCAGTTACTCGGGGCGAAGCGTTCAGTACTTC. It specifies CASSYSGRSVQYF.

This clone turned up a few times. J is TRBJ2-3 and V is TRBV5-4; 14 bases line up with TRBD2. V dropped 4 bases and J dropped 3; count of bases not matched to a gene: 7. The CDR3 has 17 amino acids. Per the germline V gene, CDR1 is SGHNT and CDR2 is YYREEE (reference sequence). Here the CDR3 DNA reads TGTGCCAGCAGCGCTAGACTAGCGGGGGGGCCGACAGATACGCAGTATTTT. Its translation: CASSARLAGGPTDTQYF.